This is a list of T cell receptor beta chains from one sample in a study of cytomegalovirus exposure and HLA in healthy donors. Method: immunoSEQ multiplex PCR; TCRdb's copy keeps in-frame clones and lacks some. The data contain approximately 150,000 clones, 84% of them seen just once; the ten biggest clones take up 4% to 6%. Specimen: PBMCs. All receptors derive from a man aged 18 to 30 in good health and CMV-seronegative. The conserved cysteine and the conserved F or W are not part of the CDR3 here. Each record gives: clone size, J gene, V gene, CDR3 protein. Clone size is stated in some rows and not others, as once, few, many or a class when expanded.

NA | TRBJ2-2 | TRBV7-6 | ASSSEPYVQAGELF
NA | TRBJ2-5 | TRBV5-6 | ASSLVLAGVETQY
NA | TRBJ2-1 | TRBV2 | VTTGYNEQF
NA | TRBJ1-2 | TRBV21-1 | ASSKGPDYGYT
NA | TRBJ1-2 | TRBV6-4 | ASKPLPGGYGYT
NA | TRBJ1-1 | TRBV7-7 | ASSLGAGAEAF
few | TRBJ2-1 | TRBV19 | ASSTFPVDAPPPGDNEQF
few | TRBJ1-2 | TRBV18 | ASSPSDIFGYT
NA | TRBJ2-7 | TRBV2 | ASGVTGTYEQY
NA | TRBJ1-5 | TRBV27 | ATRKVGGNQPQH
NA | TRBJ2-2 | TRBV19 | ASSYGQGHTGELF
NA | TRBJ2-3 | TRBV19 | ASSLTSGSTDTQY
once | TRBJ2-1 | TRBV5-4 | ASSPSSSYNEQF
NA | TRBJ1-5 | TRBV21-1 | ATLGNRGPCQPQH
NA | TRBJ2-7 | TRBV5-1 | ASSLAWTGSKRGQY
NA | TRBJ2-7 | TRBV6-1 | ASNRVGEAYEQY
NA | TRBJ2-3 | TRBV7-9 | ASSGGTGPRDTQY
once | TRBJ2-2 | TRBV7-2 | ASSQRQGRTGELF
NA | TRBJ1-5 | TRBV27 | ASSSGGNQPQH
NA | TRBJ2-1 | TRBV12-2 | ASRLIAGDWYEQF
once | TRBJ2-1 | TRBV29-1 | SAKQVNEQF
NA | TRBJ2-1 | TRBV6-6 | ASSSQGQVNEQF
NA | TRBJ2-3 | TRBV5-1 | ASSLVSGGEITDTQY
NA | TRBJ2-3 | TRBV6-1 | ASKRGGGTDTQY
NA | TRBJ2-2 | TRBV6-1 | ASTLTRNTGELF
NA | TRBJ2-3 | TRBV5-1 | ASSTGQARVTDTQY
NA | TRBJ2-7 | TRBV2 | ASSEQGTGDPYEQY
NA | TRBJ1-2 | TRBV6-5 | ASSYSQGYGYT
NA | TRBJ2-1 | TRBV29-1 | SVSGFYNEQF
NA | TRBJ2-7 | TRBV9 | ASSPIGQGKYEQY
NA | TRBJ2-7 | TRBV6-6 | ASSYSTVARYEQY
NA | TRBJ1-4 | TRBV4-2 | ASSQEWAQGREKLF
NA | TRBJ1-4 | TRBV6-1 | ASSEVRAGSSEKLF
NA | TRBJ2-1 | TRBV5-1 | ASSVGQGWSHEQF
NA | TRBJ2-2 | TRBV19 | ASSLRTGTNTGELF
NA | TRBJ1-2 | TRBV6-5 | ASRSGGLGYT
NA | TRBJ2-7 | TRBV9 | ASSVATGSSYEQY
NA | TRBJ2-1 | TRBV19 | ASSAPTSNEQF
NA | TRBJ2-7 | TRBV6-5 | ASSPTSGGYYEQY
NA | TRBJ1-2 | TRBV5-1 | ASSLDSQGYYGYT